A single sample is the source of the 22 T cell receptor beta chains below, sequenced in a study of OX40 agonist ivuxolimab in advanced cancers. The method was immunoSEQ multiplex PCR; TCRdb's version includes in-frame clones alone and lacks a portion of them. This table has over 30,000 clones, 79% appearing once. The sequenced sample was CD4+ or CD8+ T cells sorted from blood, obtained in a trial of the OX40 agonist ivuxolimab. These receptors originate from an adult with an advanced solid tumor such as melanoma, head and neck, liver or kidney cancer.

V usage is TRBV6-6 and J usage is TRBJ1-3; weak D call: TRBD1 (6 bases). The CDR3 extends over 15 amino acids. Trimming stripped 4 bases from V and 9 bases from J, with 19 bases between. Germline V lookup: CDR1 MNHNY, CDR2 SVGAGI (reference sequence). The CDR3 region is CASSLSRPQGSTIYF. The CDR3 coding sequence is TGTGCCAGCAGTTTATCTCGACCCCAGGGGAGCACCATATATTTT.

This chain links TRBV29-1 with TRBJ2-7; either TRBD1 or TRBD2 may fit D (5 bases each). CDR1 is SQVTM, CDR2 ANQGSEA, per germline. This CDR3 spans 12 amino acids. V lost 2 bases and J 2 bases, leaving 7 bases between the germline ends. CDR3 nucleotide sequence: TGCAGCGTTGAACTGGGGGCCTACGAGCAGTACTTC. Its translation: CSVELGAYEQYF.

V usage is TRBV5-4 and J usage is TRBJ1-6; D remains ambiguous. The CDR3 sequence is 14 residues long. CDR1 and CDR2 (germline): SGHNT, YYREEE (reference sequence). V was clipped by 4 bases and J by 3 bases, with 8 bases between them. The CDR3 DNA sequence: TGTGCCAGCAGCCCCACGCTCTATAATTCACCCCTCCACTTT. Its protein is CASSPTLYNSPLHF.

The CDR3 DNA follows: TGTGCCAGCAGCTTAGGTACTGGGGGCAATCAGCCCCAGCATTTT. It encodes CASSLGTGGNQPQHF. The chain joins TRBV7-9 to TRBJ1-5; D unresolved. Deletions cut 1 base from V and 2 bases from J, with 9 bases between. The CDR3 contains 15 residues. The germline gives CDR1 SEHNR, CDR2 FQNEAQ (reference sequence).

This rearrangement joins TRBV4-2 to TRBJ2-4, with D unclear. The CDR3 totals 14 residues. V was cut by 0 bases and J by 8 bases, with 11 bases left in between. Germline CDR1 is LGHNA and CDR2 is YNFKEQ. CDR3 coding DNA: TGTGCCAGCAGCCAAGAGGTCCGCGGAGACATTCAGTACTTC. Its protein product is CASSQEVRGDIQYF.

The chain carries TRBV9 and TRBJ1-3; D ambiguous. Trimming took off 0 bases at V and 0 bases at J, with 7 bases between the two ends. This CDR3 is built from 15 residues. Germline loops: CDR1 SGDLS, CDR2 YYNGEE. This CDR3 is CASSVGWGSGNTIYF. The CDR3 DNA sequence: TGTGCCAGCAGCGTAGGTTGGGGCTCTGGAAACACCATATATTTT. Full variable domain (rest looked up from reference TRBV9 and TRBJ1-3): DSGVTQTPKHLITATGQRVTLRCSPRSGDLSVYWYQQSLDQGLQFLIQYYNGEERAKGNILERFSAQQFPDLHSELNLSSLELGDSALYFCASSVGWGSGNTIYFGEGSWLTVV.

The chain couples TRBV7-9 to TRBJ2-1; maybe TRBD1 (5 bases). Per germline, CDR1 SEHNR and CDR2 FQNEAQ (reference sequence). The CDR3 runs to 15 residues. The V end was cut by 7 bases, the J end by 5 bases, with 18 bases between. The CDR3 is CASIRTQGSNNEQFF. In nucleotides, the CDR3 is TGTGCCAGCATCAGAACGCAGGGCTCTAACAATGAGCAGTTCTTC.

The V gene is TRBV28, the J gene TRBJ2-3; TRBD2 agrees at 8 bases. V shed 3 bases, J shed 2 bases, and the junction held 7 bases outside the gene matches. In germline, CDR1 is MDHEN, CDR2 SYDVKM. The CDR3 has 16 amino acids. The CDR3 sequence is CASSFSAGDLTDTQYF. The CDR3 coding sequence is TGTGCCAGCAGTTTTTCAGCGGGGGACCTCACAGATACGCAGTATTTT.

The chain uses TRBV7-8 and TRBJ1-1; no definite D call. Trimming left V 5 bases short and J 4 bases short, with 11 bases between. Germline CDR1 reads SGHVS; CDR2 reads FQNEAQ. The CDR3 spans 13 residues. CDR3 nucleotides: TGTGCCAGCAGCCCGACCGTGGGCACTGAAGCTTTCTTT. Translation: CASSPTVGTEAFF.

This sequence joins TRBV7-6 and TRBJ1-1; D is undetermined. There are 16 residues in the CDR3. V lost 5 bases and J 3 bases, leaving 19 bases between the germline ends. Germline loops: CDR1 SGHVS, CDR2 FNYEAQ. CDR3 sequence: CASSPLLVGAYTEAFF. The CDR3 coding sequence is TGTGCCAGCAGCCCCCTGCTCGTGGGCGCTTACACTGAAGCTTTCTTT.

In this sample, this clone turned up once. The chain employs TRBV2 and TRBJ1-1, with 10 bases aligning to TRBD1. Per the germline V gene, CDR1 is SNHLY and CDR2 is FYNNEI. With V trimmed by 7 bases and J by 13 bases, 9 bases remained unmatched. The CDR3 has 12 amino acids. CDR3 sequence (DNA): TGTGCCAGCACCCTGGACAGGGGGTTGGATTTCTTT. Its translation is CASTLDRGLDFF.

The genes are TRBV5-6 and TRBJ2-3, with 11 bases fitting TRBD1. The V gene's germline CDR1 is SGHDT and CDR2 YYEEEE. The trim removed 5 bases at V and 4 bases at J, leaving 3 bases unmatched. The CDR3 is 14 amino acids. The CDR3, as DNA: TGTGCCAGCAGTGGACAGGGGGCCCCAGATACGCAGTATTTT. Translating it yields CASSGQGAPDTQYF.

J is TRBJ2-3 and V is TRBV7-7, with D possibly matching TRBD2 (5 bases). V lost 5 bases to trimming and J lost 1 base, with 10 bases between them. CDR1 is SSHAT and CDR2 is FNYEAQ in the germline V gene (reference sequence). This CDR3 has 14 amino acids. The CDR3 loop reads CASSPRTGTDTQYF. The CDR3 bases are TGTGCCAGCAGCCCCCGGACTGGCACAGATACGCAGTATTTT.

The chain joins TRBV29-1 to TRBJ2-7; no definite D call. Germline assignment: CDR1 SQVTM and CDR2 ANQGSEA. V was shortened by 3 bases and J by 2 bases, with 5 bases between the two germline ends. The CDR3 length is 11 residues. This CDR3 is CSVDTAYEQYF. CDR3 nucleotide sequence: TGCAGCGTTGATACAGCCTACGAGCAGTACTTC.

The V call is TRBV19, the J call TRBJ2-5; D possibly matches TRBD1 or TRBD2 (5 bases each). This CDR3 has 13 amino acids. Trimming took off 5 bases at V and 11 bases at J, with 18 bases between the two ends. CDR1 LNHDA and CDR2 SQIVND come from the germline V gene (reference sequence). CDR3 amino acids: CASSLGTAVEQYF. CDR3 nucleotides: TGTGCCAGTAGTCTCGGGACGGCGGTTGAGCAGTACTTC.

The gene calls are TRBV28 and TRBJ1-5; 7 bases line up with TRBD1. V gave up 2 bases and J gave up 4 bases; unmatched junction bases: 17. The CDR3 spans 19 residues. Germline V gene lookup returns CDR1 MDHEN and CDR2 SYDVKM. The CDR3 protein is CASSLPTSGTEFLNQPQHF. The DNA for the CDR3 is TGTGCCAGCAGTTTACCTACCTCCGGGACAGAGTTTCTTAATCAGCCCCAGCATTTT.

The chain couples TRBV19 to TRBJ2-7, with D possibly matching TRBD1 (6 bases). CDR3 length equals 16 residues. CDR1 is LNHDA, CDR2 SQIVND, per germline (reference sequence). The V and J ends lost 4 bases and 0 bases respectively, with 16 bases between them. The CDR3 coding sequence is TGTGCCAGTAGTAATTTAACAGGGAGAGGCTCCTACGAGCAGTACTTC. Translation: CASSNLTGRGSYEQYF.

V usage is TRBV6-4 and J usage is TRBJ2-1; D is possibly TRBD2 (6 bases). This CDR3 comprises 15 residues. With 4 bases removed from V and 2 bases from J, the gap between germline ends came to 12 bases. Germline values: CDR1 MRHNA, CDR2 SNTAGT. The CDR3 sequence: CASSVSGEPYNEQFF. The CDR3 DNA follows: TGTGCCAGCAGTGTTTCGGGGGAGCCCTACAATGAGCAGTTCTTC.

The CDR3 coding sequence is TGTGCCAGCAGCCTCCGGGACAGGGGAGATTCACCCCTCCACTTT. Residues: CASSLRDRGDSPLHF. The V gene is TRBV5-5, the J gene TRBJ1-6, with 10 bases identical to TRBD1. The ends lost 4 bases at V and 8 bases at J; junction bases unmatched: 6. CDR1 is SGHKS, CDR2 YYEKEE, per germline (reference sequence). The CDR3 is 15 residues long. Full variable domain (missing parts from reference TRBV5-5 and TRBJ1-6): DAGVTQSPTHLIKTRGQQVTLRCSPISGHKSVSWYQQVLGQGPQFIFQYYEKEERGRGNFPDRFSARQFPNYSSELNVNALLLGDSALYLCASSLRDRGDSPLHFGNGTRLTVT.

The chain couples TRBV29-1 to TRBJ1-1, with 7 bases matching TRBD1. Germline V gene data show CDR1 as SQVTM and CDR2 as ANQGSEA. The V gene end was trimmed by 4 bases and the J gene end by 4 bases; junction bases not matched to a gene: 6. The CDR3 is 13 amino acids. The CDR3 loop is CSVGSGGSTEAFF. DNA for the CDR3: TGCAGCGTTGGATCAGGGGGTAGCACTGAAGCTTTCTTT.

V and J are TRBV6-1 and TRBJ2-6; D perhaps matches TRBD1 (5 bases). Germline CDR1 is MNHNS and CDR2 is SASEGT. The ends were cut back, 0 bases at V and 15 bases at J, with 18 bases in the middle. The CDR3 has 15 amino acids. The CDR3 loop is CASSEALGQRVPLTF. DNA for the CDR3: TGTGCCAGCAGTGAAGCCTTAGGACAACGGGTACCCCTGACTTTC.

This chain joins TRBV6-1 and TRBJ1-1, with 7 bases aligning to TRBD1. The trim removed 6 bases at V and 3 bases at J, leaving 7 bases unmatched. The CDR3 loop spans 14 amino acids. Germline CDR1 MNHNS, CDR2 SASEGT. CDR3 in DNA: TGTGCCAGCAGATGGACAGGCTGGGACACTGAAGCTTTCTTT. This translates into CASRWTGWDTEAFF.